This T cell receptor (beta chain) was found in a study of cytomegalovirus exposure and HLA in healthy donors. At sampling all donors were nominally healthy, likely with unrecorded immune exposures. For this clone: Its cognate antigen is unknown.

Primers for the PCR totalled 60 Vbeta and 13 Jbeta. Assay: immunoSEQ multiplex PCR; the TCRdb copy retains only in-frame clones and omits some. The sample includes some 120,000 clones, under 12% of them seen just once. Germline V gene sequence: CDR1 SGHTA, CDR2 FQGTGA. Trimming cost V 2 bases and J 3 bases; bases outside gene matches: 7. The CDR3 spans 17 residues. General study points: It was likely that a cluster of highly shared sequence variants was a sequencing artifact.

The J gene is TRBJ2-2, the V gene TRBV7-3; 9 bases are a match to TRBD2. This TCR came from a woman aged 18-29 years in good health and CMV-seropositive. The sequencing input was PBMCs. In nucleotides, the CDR3 is TGTGCCAGCAGCTTAGGGCTAGCGGGACTTCACACCGGGGAGCTGTTTTTT. It translates to CASSLGLAGLHTGELFF.